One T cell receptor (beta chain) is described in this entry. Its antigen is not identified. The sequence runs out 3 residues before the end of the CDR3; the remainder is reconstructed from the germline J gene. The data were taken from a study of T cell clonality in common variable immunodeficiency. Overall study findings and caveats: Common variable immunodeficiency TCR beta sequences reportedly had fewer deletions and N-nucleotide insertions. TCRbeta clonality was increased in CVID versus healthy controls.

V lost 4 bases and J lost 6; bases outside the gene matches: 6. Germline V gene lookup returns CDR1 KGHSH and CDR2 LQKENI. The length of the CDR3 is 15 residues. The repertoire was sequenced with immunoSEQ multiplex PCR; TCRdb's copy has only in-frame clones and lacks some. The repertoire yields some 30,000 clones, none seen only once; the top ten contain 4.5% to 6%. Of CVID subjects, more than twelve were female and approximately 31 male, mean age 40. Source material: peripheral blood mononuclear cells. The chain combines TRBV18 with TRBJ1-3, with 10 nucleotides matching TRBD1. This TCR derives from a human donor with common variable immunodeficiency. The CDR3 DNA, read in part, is TGTGCCAGCTCACGCGACAGGGGGCAGATAAACACC. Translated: CASSRDRGQINT. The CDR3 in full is CASSRDRGQINTIYF.